The 14 T cell receptor beta chains below were found in one sample sequenced in a study of Ad26.COV2.S vaccination and SARS-CoV-2 variants. Noted treatment: 19 received Ad26.COV2.S at low or high dose, single or two shots; about five received placebo; per-sample allocation not given. The samples date from day 63 after the first vaccine or placebo injection. Clones were read by immunoSEQ multiplex PCR, and TCRdb kept only the in-frame ones, dropping some. Here the sample spans roughly 500,000 clones, about 88% being singletons. The material sequenced was peripheral blood, taken in a trial of Ad26.COV2.S vaccine versus placebo. The source is a person aged 18-65 years who received the Ad26.COV2.S COVID-19 vaccine or a placebo.

V and J are TRBV7-8 and TRBJ2-3; TRBD2 matches at 10 bases. The germline V gene has CDR1 SGHVS and CDR2 FQNEAQ. The CDR3 totals 15 residues. J was trimmed by 5 bases and V by 3 bases; bases with no gene match: 5. CDR3 amino acids: CASSFLAGVVDTQYF. CDR3 in DNA: TGTGCCAGCAGCTTCCTAGCGGGAGTTGTAGATACGCAGTATTTT.

The gene calls are TRBV3-1 (or the pseudogene TRBV3-2) and TRBJ2-1, with a weak D call TRBD2 (6 bases). This CDR3 spans 16 amino acids. The V end was cut by 2 bases, the J end by 7 bases, with 18 bases between. CDR1 and CDR2 from the germline V gene are LGHDT and YNNKEL (reference sequence). CDR3 in amino acids: CASSQWAGPLSNEQFF. DNA for the CDR3: TGTGCCAGCAGCCAATGGGCGGGACCGTTATCGAATGAGCAGTTCTTC.

The V gene is TRBV7-8, the J gene TRBJ2-3, with 8 bases that match TRBD1. The J segment lost 7 bases and the V segment lost 2 bases, leaving 8 bases of the junction unmatched. Germline assignment: CDR1 SGHVS and CDR2 FQNEAQ. This CDR3 region has 15 residues. The CDR3 here is CASSLPRTGLNTQYF. CDR3 nucleotides: TGTGCCAGCAGCTTACCCAGGACAGGGCTGAATACGCAGTATTTT.

The chain uses TRBV21-1 and TRBJ2-5. TRBV21-1 is classified as a pseudogene. This CDR3 comprises 8 residues. CDR3 sequence reads: CASTKGYF. The CDR3 DNA follows: TGTGCCAGCACCAAAGGGTACTTC.

V and J are TRBV2 and TRBJ1-2, with 7 bases lining up with TRBD1. The CDR3 totals 14 residues. CDR1 is SNHLY and CDR2 is FYNNEI in the germline V gene. J lost 8 bases, V lost 6 bases, and 12 bases had no gene match. Written as DNA, the CDR3 is TGTGCCAGCAGGCCTAGACAGGGAAGTGGAGGCTACACCTTC. It codes for CASRPRQGSGGYTF.

The chain combines TRBV11-1 with TRBJ1-2, with D perhaps matching TRBD1 (6 bases). Trimming removed 0 bases from V and 2 bases from J, with 7 bases in between. Germline-derived CDR1 and CDR2 are SGHAT and FQDESV (reference sequence). The CDR3 totals 14 residues. The CDR3 sequence: CASSLAQGNYGYTF. The CDR3 DNA sequence: TGTGCCAGCAGCTTAGCGCAGGGGAACTATGGCTACACCTTC.

Details on this clone: The identical CDR3 is also encoded by other nucleotide sequences in the sample. This chain links TRBV7-9 with TRBJ2-6; D unclear. CDR3 size: 14 residues. Germline CDR1 is SEHNR and CDR2 is FQNEAQ (reference sequence). V was shortened by 0 bases and J by 2 bases, with 2 bases between the two germline ends. The DNA for the CDR3 is TGTGCCAGCAGCTTAGCGGCTGGGGCCAACGTCCTGACTTTC. Protein sequence: CASSLAAGANVLTF. The full variable domain, its missing parts supplied by reference TRBV7-9 and TRBJ2-6, is DTGVSQNPRHKITKRGQNVTFRCDPISEHNRLYWYRQTLGQGPEFLTYFQNEAQLEKSRLLSDRFSAERPKGSFSTLEIQRTEQGDSAMYLCASSLAAGANVLTFGAGSRLTVL.

This clone is a singleton in its sample. V is TRBV5-6 and J is TRBJ1-2; D call uncertain. There are 16 residues in the CDR3. Trimming took 0 bases from V and 7 from J, leaving 19 bases between them. Germline-derived CDR1 and CDR2 are SGHDT and YYEEEE. The CDR3: CASSLATFGIPGGYTF. The CDR3 nucleotides are TGTGCCAGCAGCTTGGCTACTTTCGGCATCCCAGGTGGCTACACCTTC.

The V call is TRBV7-2, the J call TRBJ2-3; D gene unclear. There are 13 residues in the CDR3. Germline V lookup: CDR1 SGHTA, CDR2 FQGNSA. Deletions cut 4 bases from V and 1 base from J, with 6 bases between. The CDR3 region has the DNA TGTGCCAGCAGCTCGAGAGGCACAGATACGCAGTATTTT. This sequence encodes CASSSRGTDTQYF. The full variable domain, completed using reference TRBV7-2 and TRBJ2-3, is GAGVSQSPSNKVTEKGKDVELRCDPISGHTALYWYRQSLGQGLEFLIYFQGNSAPDKSGLPSDRFSAERTGGSVSTLTIQRTQQEDSAVYLCASSSRGTDTQYFGPGTRLTVL.

This chain joins TRBV7-2 and TRBJ2-5, with 8 bases lining up with TRBD1. The J segment lost 5 bases and the V segment lost 5 bases, leaving 13 bases of the junction unmatched. The CDR3 consists of 16 residues. Looked up from germline, CDR1 is SGHTA and CDR2 is FQGNSA. The CDR3 sequence is CASSRRTGSGLETQYF. DNA of the CDR3: TGTGCCAGCAGCCGCCGGACAGGGTCGGGTTTGGAGACCCAGTACTTC.

The chain uses TRBV6-5 and TRBJ1-1, with D possibly being TRBD1 (5 bases). Trimming removed 10 bases from V and 8 bases from J, with 14 bases in between. This CDR3 comprises 11 residues. Germline V gene data show CDR1 as MNHEY and CDR2 as SVGAGI. The DNA of the CDR3 is TGTGCCACCGAGTCCAGGGCGGAAGCTTTCTTT. Translated: CATESRAEAFF.

V is TRBV5-1 and J is TRBJ2-2, with a tentative D call TRBD1 (5 bases). CDR1 is SGHRS and CDR2 is YFSETQ in the germline V gene. This CDR3 spans 14 amino acids. V was clipped by 4 bases and J by 7 bases, with 14 bases between them. In nucleotides, the CDR3 is TGCGCCAGCAGCCCCCAGGGTCGTCACGGGGAGCTGTTTTTT. Its protein product is CASSPQGRHGELFF.

This sequence joins TRBV5-1 and TRBJ1-2, with D perhaps matching TRBD1 (5 bases). From germline, CDR1 is SGHRS and CDR2 YFSETQ. Between the trimmed V and J ends, which lost 4 bases and 7 bases, there was a span of 14 bases. CDR3 length: 13 residues. CDR3 sequence reads: CASSTGPGIGYTF. The CDR3 coding sequence is TGCGCCAGCAGCACCGGGCCAGGGATTGGCTACACCTTC.

This sequence joins TRBV19 and TRBJ1-1, with a possible D match to TRBD1 (5 bases). The V gene lost 8 bases and the J gene lost 3 bases, with 10 bases spanning the gap. The CDR3 is 12 amino acids. Germline CDR1 reads LNHDA; CDR2 reads SQIVND (reference sequence). CDR3 amino acids: CASEQEDTEAFF. CDR3 in DNA: TGTGCCAGTGAACAGGAGGACACTGAAGCTTTCTTT.